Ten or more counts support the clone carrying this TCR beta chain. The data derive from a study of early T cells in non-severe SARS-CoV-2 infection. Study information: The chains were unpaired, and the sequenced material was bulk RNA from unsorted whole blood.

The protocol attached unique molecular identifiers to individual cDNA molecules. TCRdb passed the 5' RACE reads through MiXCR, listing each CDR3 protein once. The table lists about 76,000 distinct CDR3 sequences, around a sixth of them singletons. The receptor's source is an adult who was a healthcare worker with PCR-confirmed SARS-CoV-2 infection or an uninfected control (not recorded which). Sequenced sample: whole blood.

CDR3 sequence (DNA): TGTGCCAGCAGCTTAGGCGCAGGGGCTGGAAACACCATATATTTT. This gives the protein CASSLGAGAGNTIYF. V gene TRBV7-3 combines with J gene TRBJ1-3; a possible D gene is TRBD1 (6 bases). V lost 2 bases to trimming and J lost 2 bases, with 10 bases between them. This CDR3 spans 15 amino acids. CDR1 is SGHTA and CDR2 is FQGTGA in the germline V gene.